This is a list of T cell receptor beta chains from one sample in a study of PD-L1 blockade in urothelial cancer. Measured with immunoSEQ multiplex PCR; TCRdb has only the in-frame clones, and not every one. The data contain 120,000 or so clones, around 86% of them singletons. Here the sequenced sample was PBMCs, taken around atezolizumab (anti-PD-L1) treatment. Receptors originate from a man aged 45-65 years with urothelial cancer. Each CDR3 is given with its conserved first and last residue. The order of the fields is CDR3 DNA, CDR3 protein, D gene, J gene, clone size, CDR3 length, V gene. A D gene is named only where the DNA matches it firmly. Where a row states a size, it is once, few, many or the class of an expanded clone; other rows omit it.

TGTGCCAGCAGTGACTCCGGGACTAGCGGTTACAATGAGCAGTTCTTC,CASSDSGTSGYNEQFF,TRBD2,TRBJ2-1,-,16,TRBV25-1
TGTGCCAGCAGTTCAAGCGGGAGGGGTACAGATACGCAGTATTTT,CASSSSGRGTDTQYF,TRBD2,TRBJ2-3,-,15,TRBV7-8
TGTGCCAGCAGCGACCCCGGGACAGGGCAGTTCTTC,CASSDPGTGQFF,TRBD1,TRBJ2-1,-,12,TRBV14
TGCGCCAGCAGCTTGTTGGGGACTAGCGGGAAAGATACGCAGTATTTT,CASSLLGTSGKDTQYF,TRBD2,TRBJ2-3,-,16,TRBV5-1
TGTGCCAGCAGCTTACTGCAAGGGGGCGGCTACACCTTC,CASSLLQGGGYTF,TRBD1,TRBJ1-2,-,13,TRBV11-1
TGTGCCAGCAACCGCGCGACAGGGTGGGGCAATGAGCAGTTCTTC,CASNRATGWGNEQFF,TRBD1,TRBJ2-1,-,15,TRBV7-9
TGTGCCAGTAGTATCCCCGGGAGGAATCAGCCCCAGCATTTT,CASSIPGRNQPQHF,-,TRBJ1-5,-,14,TRBV19
TGTGCCAGCACCTACAACCGGGAGGTCCACGAGCAGTACTTC,CASTYNREVHEQYF,TRBD2,TRBJ2-7,-,14,TRBV28
TGTGCCAGCAGGACCTCTTTCGGGAGTTTTGAGACCCAGTACTTC,CASRTSFGSFETQYF,-,TRBJ2-5,-,15,TRBV6-1
TGTGCCAGCAGCTTCGGGGGAATCGGGTCCTACAATGAGCAGTTCTTC,CASSFGGIGSYNEQFF,-,TRBJ2-1,-,16,TRBV7-3
TGTGCCTGGAGTGTTATGAGGGTATTAGATGGTTCACCCCTCCACTTT,CAWSVMRVLDGSPLHF,-,TRBJ1-6,once,16,TRBV30
TGTGCCTGGAGTCGAGGGATTGGACAGGGGGCGCAGCATGGCTACACCTTC,CAWSRGIGQGAQHGYTF,TRBD1,TRBJ1-2,-,17,TRBV30
TGTGCCAGCAGCGTAGGCACAGGGCAGAGCACAGATACGCAGTATTTT,CASSVGTGQSTDTQYF,-,TRBJ2-3,-,16,TRBV9
TGTGCCAGCAGTACCTCGGACAAGAACTACGAGCAGTACTTC,CASSTSDKNYEQYF,-,TRBJ2-7,-,14,TRBV28
TGTGCCAGCAGCTTATCCTGGTGGCAGGGATCGATCCGCCACGAGCAGTACTTC,CASSLSWWQGSIRHEQYF,-,TRBJ2-7,-,18,TRBV7-2
TGTGCCAGCAGCTTTAAAGGGGGCTACGAGCAGTACTTC,CASSFKGGYEQYF,-,TRBJ2-7,once,13,TRBV5-4